This T cell receptor beta chain was sequenced in a study of radiation and T cells in renal cell carcinoma. Study-wide background: Nephrectomy followed 15 Gy stereotactic body radiation by 4 weeks.

Germline loops: CDR1 SGDLS, CDR2 YYNGEE. The CDR3 length is 15 residues. The ends lost 0 bases at V and 3 bases at J; junction bases unmatched: 2. The study, taken as a whole, reports: Without pretreatment biopsies, baseline tumor clonotype presence was undetermined. In blood, top tumor clones expanded by 2 weeks, shrinking by 4.

Time point: baseline pretreatment blood. Treatment denoted: 15 Gy SBRT to primary tumor, nephrectomy 4 weeks later. Blood was sampled at baseline, 2 weeks and 4 weeks after SBRT. Produced via immunoSEQ multiplex PCR; TCRdb's table is partial and in-frame only. The data hold more than 75,000 clones, with 70% to 85% observed a single time. For this clone: Its antigen is still unknown.

Sequencing used blood, obtained from a patient whose treatment included radiotherapy and nephrectomy. The sequence was collected from a man aged 60 to 75 with renal cell carcinoma. V gene TRBV9 combines with J gene TRBJ1-2; TRBD1 matches at 10 bases. As DNA, the CDR3 is TGTGCCAGCAGCGTAGCCGGACAGGGGGACTATGGCTACACCTTC. The encoded protein is CASSVAGQGDYGYTF.